This TCR beta chain was profiled in a study of regulatory T cells in long-lasting Graves disease. CDR3 regions were amplified by Arm-PCR using iRepertoire HTBI primers to build TCR beta libraries. Using its own MiXCR run on the multiplex PCR reads, TCRdb lists one record per CDR3 protein. The table has some 430,000 distinct CDR3 sequences, roughly 21% seen once; the top ten hold 7% to 9%. This clonotype was seen a few times. Sequence at one end of the junction differs from germline and may be a read error. Time point defined: persistent/refractory GD, antithyroid drugs over 5 years with positive TRAb. Scientists built the TCR library using RNA that was extracted from PBMCs. The V gene's germline CDR1 is SEHNR and CDR2 FQNEAQ (reference sequence). CDR3 size: 12 residues.

The sequence was collected from a female donor with Graves disease. The source material was peripheral blood mononuclear cells (PBMCs), sampled when the disease was refractory, from a patient treated with antithyroid drugs. The J gene is TRBJ2-5, the V gene TRBV7-9; TRBD1 matches at 7 bases. CDR3 amino acids: CASSYSQGPLSF. The DNA for the CDR3 is TGTGCCAGCAGCTACTCACAGGGGCCTTTGTCCTTC. Variable domain in full (rest from reference TRBV7-9 and TRBJ2-5): DTGVSQNPRHKITKRGQNVTFRCDPISEHNRLYWYRQTLGQGPEFLTYFQNEAQLEKSRLLSDRFSAERPKGSFSTLEIQRTEQGDSAMYLCASSYSQGPLSFGPGTRLLVL.